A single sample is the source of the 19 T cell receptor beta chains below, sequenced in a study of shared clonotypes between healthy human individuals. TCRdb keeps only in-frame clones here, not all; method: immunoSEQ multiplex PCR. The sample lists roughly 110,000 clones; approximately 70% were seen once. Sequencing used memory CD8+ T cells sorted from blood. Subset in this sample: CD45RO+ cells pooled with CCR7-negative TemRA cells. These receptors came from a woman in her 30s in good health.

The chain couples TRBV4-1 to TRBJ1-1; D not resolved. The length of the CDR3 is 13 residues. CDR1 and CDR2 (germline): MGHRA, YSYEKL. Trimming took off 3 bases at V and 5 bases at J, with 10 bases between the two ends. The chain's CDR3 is CASSHNEVTEAFF. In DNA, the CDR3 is TGCGCCAGCAGCCATAACGAGGTGACTGAAGCTTTCTTT.

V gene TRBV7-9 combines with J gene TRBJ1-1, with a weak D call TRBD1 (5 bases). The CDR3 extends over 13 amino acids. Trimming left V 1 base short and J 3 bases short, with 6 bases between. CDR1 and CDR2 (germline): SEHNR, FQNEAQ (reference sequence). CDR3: CASSLVRDTEAFF. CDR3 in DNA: TGTGCCAGCAGCTTAGTCAGGGACACTGAAGCTTTCTTT.

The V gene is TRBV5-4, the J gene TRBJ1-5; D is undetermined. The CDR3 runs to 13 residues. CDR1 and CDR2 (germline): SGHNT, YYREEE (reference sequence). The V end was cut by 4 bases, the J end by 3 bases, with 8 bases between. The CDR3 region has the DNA TGTGCCAGCAGCCTCAACGACAATCAGCCCCAGCATTTT. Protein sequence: CASSLNDNQPQHF.

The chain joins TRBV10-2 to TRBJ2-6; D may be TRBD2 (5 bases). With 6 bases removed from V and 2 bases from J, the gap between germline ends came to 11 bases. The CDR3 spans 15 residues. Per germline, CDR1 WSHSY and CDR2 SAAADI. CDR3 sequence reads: CASSGRGAGANVLTF. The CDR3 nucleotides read TGCGCCAGCAGCGGTCGGGGAGCTGGGGCCAACGTCCTGACTTTC.

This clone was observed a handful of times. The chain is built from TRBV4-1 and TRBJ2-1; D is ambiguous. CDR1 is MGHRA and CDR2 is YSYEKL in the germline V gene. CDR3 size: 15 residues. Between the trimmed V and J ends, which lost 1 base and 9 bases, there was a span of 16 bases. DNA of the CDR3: TGCGCCAGCAGCCAAGGGACGGTAGCCTTTGCTGAGCAGTTCTTC. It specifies CASSQGTVAFAEQFF.

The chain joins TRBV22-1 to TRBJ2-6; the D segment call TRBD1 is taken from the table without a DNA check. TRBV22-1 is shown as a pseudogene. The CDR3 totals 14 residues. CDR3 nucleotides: TGTCCTGGGAGCGAACAAAGTCGGGCCAACGTCCTGACTTTC. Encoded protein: CPGSEQSRANVLTF.

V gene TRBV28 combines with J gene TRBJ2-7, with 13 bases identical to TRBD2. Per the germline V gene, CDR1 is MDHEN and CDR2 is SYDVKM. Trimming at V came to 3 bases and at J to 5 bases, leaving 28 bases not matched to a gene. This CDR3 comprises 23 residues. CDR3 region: CASSFLVLLGGPELAGGPHEQYF. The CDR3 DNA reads TGTGCCAGCAGTTTTCTGGTGCTTTTAGGGGGTCCTGAACTAGCGGGAGGGCCCCACGAGCAGTACTTC. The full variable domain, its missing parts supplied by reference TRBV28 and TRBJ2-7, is DVKVTQSSRYLVKRTGEKVFLECVQDMDHENMFWYRQDPGLGLRLIYFSYDVKMKEKGDIPEGYSVSREKKERFSLILESASTNQTSMYLCASSFLVLLGGPELAGGPHEQYFGPGTRLTVT.

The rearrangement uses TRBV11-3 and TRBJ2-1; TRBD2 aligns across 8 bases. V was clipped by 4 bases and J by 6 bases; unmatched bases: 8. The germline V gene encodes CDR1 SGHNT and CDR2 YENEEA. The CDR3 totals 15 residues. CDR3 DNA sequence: TGTGCCAGCAGCTCCGGGACTAGTGATAGCAATGAGCAGTTCTTC. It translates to CASSSGTSDSNEQFF.

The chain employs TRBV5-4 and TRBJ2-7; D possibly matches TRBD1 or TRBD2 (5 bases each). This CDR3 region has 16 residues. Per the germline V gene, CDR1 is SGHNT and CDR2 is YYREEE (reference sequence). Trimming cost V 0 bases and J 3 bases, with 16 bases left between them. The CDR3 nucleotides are TGTGCCAGCAGCTTGGGACGTTCCGGGACCGGCTACGAGCAGTACTTC. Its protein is CASSLGRSGTGYEQYF.

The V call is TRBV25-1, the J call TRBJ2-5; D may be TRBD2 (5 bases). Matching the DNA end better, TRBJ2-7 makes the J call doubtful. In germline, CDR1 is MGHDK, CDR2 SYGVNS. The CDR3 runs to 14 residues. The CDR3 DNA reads TGTGCCAGCAGTGATCGGGGTCGAACCTACGAGCAGTACTTC. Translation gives CASSDRGRTYEQYF.

The CDR3, as DNA: TGTGCCAGCAGCCAAGGGGTTGTAAACACCATATATTTT. It codes for CASSQGVVNTIYF. The genes are TRBV27 and TRBJ1-3; D perhaps matches TRBD1 (5 bases). Between the trimmed V and J ends, which lost 6 bases and 6 bases, there was a span of 12 bases. The CDR3 runs 13 residues. Germline CDR1 and CDR2: MNHEY and SMNVEV (reference sequence).

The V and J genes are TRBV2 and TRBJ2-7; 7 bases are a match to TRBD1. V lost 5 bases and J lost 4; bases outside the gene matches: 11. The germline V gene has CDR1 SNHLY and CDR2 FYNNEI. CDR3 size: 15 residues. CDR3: CASSSIRGKSYEQYF. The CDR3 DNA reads TGTGCCAGCAGTTCAATCAGGGGGAAATCTTACGAGCAGTACTTC.

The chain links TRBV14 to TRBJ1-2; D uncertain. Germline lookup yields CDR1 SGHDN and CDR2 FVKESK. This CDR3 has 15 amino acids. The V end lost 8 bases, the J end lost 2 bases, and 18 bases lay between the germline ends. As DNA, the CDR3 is TGTGCCAGCCGAGCCACGGGCCAGACAAACTATGGCTACACCTTC. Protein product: CASRATGQTNYGYTF.

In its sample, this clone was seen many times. This CDR3 reads CASSVEGDEQYF. CDR3 nucleotides: TGTGCCAGCAGCGTAGAGGGGGACGAGCAGTACTTC. This chain uses TRBV9 with TRBJ2-7; a possible D gene is TRBD1 (6 bases). The CDR3 is made up of 12 amino acids. The germline V gene has CDR1 SGDLS and CDR2 YYNGEE. Trimming removed 0 bases from V and 5 bases from J, with 6 bases in between.

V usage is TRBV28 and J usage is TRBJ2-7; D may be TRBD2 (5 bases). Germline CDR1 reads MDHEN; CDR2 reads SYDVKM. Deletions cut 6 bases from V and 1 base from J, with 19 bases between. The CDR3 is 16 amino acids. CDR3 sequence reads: CASRHGKPGRSYEQYF. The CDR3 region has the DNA TGTGCCAGCAGGCACGGGAAACCAGGAAGATCCTACGAGCAGTACTTC.

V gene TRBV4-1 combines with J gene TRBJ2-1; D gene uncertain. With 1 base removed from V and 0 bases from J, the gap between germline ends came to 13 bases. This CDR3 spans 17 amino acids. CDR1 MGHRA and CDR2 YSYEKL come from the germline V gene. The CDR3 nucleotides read TGCGCCAGCAGCCAAGGAGGCCCGGTAAGCTCCTACAATGAGCAGTTCTTC. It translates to CASSQGGPVSSYNEQFF.

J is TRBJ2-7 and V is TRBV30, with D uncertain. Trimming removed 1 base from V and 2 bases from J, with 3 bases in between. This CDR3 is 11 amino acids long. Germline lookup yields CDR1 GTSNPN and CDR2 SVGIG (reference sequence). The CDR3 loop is CAWSGPYEQYF. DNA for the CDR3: TGTGCCTGGAGTGGGCCCTACGAGCAGTACTTC.

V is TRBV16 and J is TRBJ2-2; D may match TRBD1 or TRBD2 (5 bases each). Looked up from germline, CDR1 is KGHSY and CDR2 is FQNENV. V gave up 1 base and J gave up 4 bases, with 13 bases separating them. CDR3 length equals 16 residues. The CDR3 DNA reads TGTGCCAGCAGCCAATTCGGGGCGGCAAGCACCGGGGAGCTGTTTTTT. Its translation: CASSQFGAASTGELFF.

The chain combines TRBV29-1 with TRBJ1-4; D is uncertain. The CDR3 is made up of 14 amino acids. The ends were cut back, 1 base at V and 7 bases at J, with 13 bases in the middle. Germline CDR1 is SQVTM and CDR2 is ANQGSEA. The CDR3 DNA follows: TGCAGCGTTGAAGTGGAGAACACTCTTGAAAAACTGTTTTTT. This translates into CSVEVENTLEKLFF.